This is a list of T cell receptor beta chains from one sample in a study of CD8 T cells in Susac syndrome. TCRdb reprocessed the immunoSEQ multiplex PCR reads with MiXCR, giving one entry per CDR3 protein. The data hold some 300,000 distinct CDR3 sequences, with over 75% observed a single time. Sequencing was done on a sample of CD8+ T cells from PBMCs. Receptors originate from a human donor with multiple sclerosis. Each CDR3 is given with its conserved first and last residue. Each record gives: D gene, clone size, J gene, V gene, CDR3 DNA, CDR3 protein. D genes are given only for firm matches. Clone size is given for some rows only: seen once, a few or many times, or a class if the clone is expanded.

D: .; size: .; J: TRBJ2-1; V: TRBV6-2/TRBV6-3; DNA: TGTGCCAGCAGTACGCCTTGGGCGTTTGGGGACAATGAGCAGTTCTTC; CDR3: CASSTPWAFGDNEQFF
D: .; size: few; J: TRBJ2-2; V: TRBV4-3; DNA: TGCGCCAGCAGCCAACATTTACAGGGTTACGGGGAGCTGTTTTTT; CDR3: CASSQHLQGYGELFF
D: .; size: once; J: TRBJ2-5; V: TRBV29-1; DNA: TGCAGCGTTGAACAGAGGGACACTCAAACGGAGGTATACCAAGAGACCCAGTACTTC; CDR3: CSVEQRDTQTEVYQETQYF
D: .; size: .; J: TRBJ1-5; V: TRBV20-1; DNA: TGCAGTGCTAAAGGGGGGGACCCGGAGCCCCAGCATTTT; CDR3: CSAKGGDPEPQHF
D: .; size: .; J: TRBJ1-1; V: TRBV7-9; DNA: TGTGCCAGCAGCCGTATCAACACTGAAGCTTTCTTT; CDR3: CASSRINTEAFF
D: TRBD1; size: few; J: TRBJ1-1; V: TRBV5-5; DNA: TGTGCCAGCAGCTCTACAGGGGTTGAAGCTTTCTTT; CDR3: CASSSTGVEAFF
D: TRBD1; size: .; J: TRBJ1-2; V: TRBV4-1; DNA: TGCGCCAGCAGCCTTACCACAGGGGCGAACTATGGCTACACCTTC; CDR3: CASSLTTGANYGYTF
D: .; size: .; J: TRBJ2-5; V: TRBV7-3; DNA: TGTGCCAGCAGTTCGGAGGGAGAGACCCAGTACTTC; CDR3: CASSSEGETQYF
D: .; size: once; J: TRBJ2-1; V: TRBV20-1; DNA: TGCAGTGCTAGAGACACAAATAAGAAGACAGGTGAAATTAGGGATGAGCAGTTCTTC; CDR3: CSARDTNKKTGEIRDEQFF
D: .; size: .; J: TRBJ2-1; V: TRBV15; DNA: TGTGCCACCAGCAGAGTAGGGACCTACAATGAGCAGTTCTTC; CDR3: CATSRVGTYNEQFF
D: .; size: .; J: TRBJ2-7; V: TRBV27; DNA: TGTGCCAGCAGTGGAGGGGACAAAAGCTCCTACGAGCAGTACTTC; CDR3: CASSGGDKSSYEQYF
D: TRBD1; size: .; J: TRBJ1-4; V: TRBV12-3/TRBV12-4; DNA: TGTGCCAGCAGTTTAGGGCTGGGACAGCTAAATGAAAAACTGTTTTTT; CDR3: CASSLGLGQLNEKLFF
D: .; size: .; J: TRBJ2-1; V: TRBV3-1; DNA: TGTGCCAGCAGCCCCGTCGCGACCGTGAGAAATGAGCAGTTCTTC; CDR3: CASSPVATVRNEQFF
D: TRBD1; size: .; J: TRBJ1-2; V: TRBV18; DNA: TGTGCCAGCTCACCGCTCCGGGACAGGGATGGCTACACCTTC; CDR3: CASSPLRDRDGYTF
D: .; size: .; J: TRBJ2-7; V: TRBV7-9; DNA: TGTGCCAGCAGCTCGACGCGGGACAGTTACGAGCAGTACTTC; CDR3: CASSSTRDSYEQYF
D: .; size: few; J: TRBJ1-1; V: TRBV20-1; DNA: TGCAGTGCTAGGGGTTGGCAGATGAACACTGAAGCTTTCTTT; CDR3: CSARGWQMNTEAFF
D: TRBD2; size: .; J: TRBJ2-5; V: TRBV28; DNA: TGTGCCAGCAGGATCAGACTAGCGGGACCTCCAGAGACCCAGTACTTC; CDR3: CASRIRLAGPPETQYF
D: .; size: .; J: TRBJ1-4; V: TRBV19; DNA: TGTGCCAGCCATGCAGGGAGTGAAAAACTGTTTTTT; CDR3: CASHAGSEKLFF
D: TRBD1; size: .; J: TRBJ2-1; V: TRBV6-6; DNA: TGTGCCAGCAGTTACGGGACAGGGGACTACAATGAGCAGTTCTTC; CDR3: CASSYGTGDYNEQFF
D: TRBD2; size: .; J: TRBJ2-3; V: TRBV4-1; DNA: TGCGCCAGCAGCCAAGATCAAGCGGGGGGGGTGACAGATACGCAGTATTTT; CDR3: CASSQDQAGGVTDTQYF
D: TRBD2; size: .; J: TRBJ2-5; V: TRBV20-1; DNA: TGCAGTGCTAGTCAGTCGGCTAGCGGGCAAGAGACCCAGTACTTC; CDR3: CSASQSASGQETQYF
D: TRBD2; size: .; J: TRBJ2-7; V: TRBV20-1; DNA: TGCAGTGCTAGAGAGGGACTAGCGGGGAACCACGAGCAGTACTTC; CDR3: CSAREGLAGNHEQYF
D: .; size: .; J: TRBJ2-7; V: TRBV4-3; DNA: TGCGCCAGCAGCCAAGGACGGCAGTCCTACGAGCAGTACTTC; CDR3: CASSQGRQSYEQYF
D: TRBD2; size: .; J: TRBJ2-3; V: TRBV9; DNA: TGTGCCAGCAGCGTAGAGAGCGGGGGCCCCGGAGATACGCAGTATTTT; CDR3: CASSVESGGPGDTQYF
D: TRBD1; size: .; J: TRBJ2-1; V: TRBV12-3/TRBV12-4; DNA: TGTGCCAGCAGCCACGGACAGGGATACAATGAGCAGTTCTTC; CDR3: CASSHGQGYNEQFF
D: .; size: once; J: TRBJ2-5; V: TRBV27; DNA: TGTGCCAGCAGTTTGCGCTCGCTCGAGACCCAGTACTTC; CDR3: CASSLRSLETQYF
D: .; size: .; J: TRBJ1-1; V: TRBV20-1; DNA: TGCAGTGCTAGCCCAGTGAACACTGAAGCTTTCTTT; CDR3: CSASPVNTEAFF
D: .; size: .; J: TRBJ1-5; V: TRBV19; DNA: TGTGCCAGTAGTTTCCAGCTTAGCAATCAGCCCCAGCATTTT; CDR3: CASSFQLSNQPQHF
D: .; size: .; J: TRBJ2-5; V: TRBV10-3; DNA: TGTGCCATCAGTGACGGGGCGGAGACCCAGTACTTC; CDR3: CAISDGAETQYF
D: .; size: .; J: TRBJ2-1; V: TRBV29-1; DNA: TGCAGCGTTGAAGGGGGGCAGCTAAGCTCCTACAATGAGCAGTTCTTC; CDR3: CSVEGGQLSSYNEQFF
D: TRBD2; size: .; J: TRBJ2-3; V: TRBV20-1; DNA: TGCAGTGCTAGAGCTGGATCGGGACTAGCGGACGCAGATACGCAGTATTTT; CDR3: CSARAGSGLADADTQYF
D: .; size: .; J: TRBJ2-5; V: TRBV27; DNA: TGTGCCAGCAGTTGGGGTAACCAAGAGACCCAGTACTTC; CDR3: CASSWGNQETQYF
D: .; size: .; J: TRBJ1-2; V: TRBV10-3; DNA: TGTGCCATCACTCCTCGAGGGGGTGGCGGCTACACCTTC; CDR3: CAITPRGGGGYTF
D: .; size: .; J: TRBJ2-3; V: TRBV3-1; DNA: TGTGCCAGCAGCCAAGAATCAAGGCTCGGCACAGATACGCAGTATTTT; CDR3: CASSQESRLGTDTQYF
D: .; size: .; J: TRBJ2-7; V: TRBV27; DNA: TGTGCCAGCAGTTTTTCCGTTGGAGTTTCTAGCTACGAGCAGTACTTC; CDR3: CASSFSVGVSSYEQYF
D: TRBD1; size: .; J: TRBJ1-1; V: TRBV12-5; DNA: TGTGCTAGTGGTTTGGTACTGGGTGGACAGGGTGTTGAAGCTTTCTTT; CDR3: CASGLVLGGQGVEAFF
D: TRBD2; size: .; J: TRBJ2-7; V: TRBV28; DNA: TGTGCCAGCAGTCAGACCACTTTAGCGGGGACCGCCTACGAGCAGTACTTC; CDR3: CASSQTTLAGTAYEQYF
D: .; size: .; J: TRBJ2-3; V: TRBV29-1; DNA: TGCAGCGCCAATTGGGGTTTTGATACGCAGTATTTT; CDR3: CSANWGFDTQYF
D: .; size: .; J: TRBJ2-3; V: TRBV27; DNA: TGTGCCAGCAGTTCGCCGGGATATTGGCGCACGCAGTATTTT; CDR3: CASSSPGYWRTQYF
D: .; size: .; J: TRBJ2-5; V: TRBV20-1; DNA: TGCAGTGCCTCTGGATCCGGGCAAGAGACCCAGTACTTC; CDR3: CSASGSGQETQYF
D: .; size: .; J: TRBJ1-2; V: TRBV4-3; DNA: TGCGCCAGCAGCCAAGATACGGGAATCGATGGCTACACCTTC; CDR3: CASSQDTGIDGYTF
D: .; size: .; J: TRBJ2-1; V: TRBV5-6; DNA: TGTGCCAGCAGCTTGTATGGAGCCTACAATGAGCAGTTCTTC; CDR3: CASSLYGAYNEQFF
D: .; size: .; J: TRBJ2-7; V: TRBV13; DNA: TGTGCCAGCAGCGAGGAGGACAAGGGGGCCTACGAGCAGTACTTC; CDR3: CASSEEDKGAYEQYF
D: .; size: .; J: TRBJ2-3; V: TRBV19; DNA: TGTGCCAGTAGTCGAGAGCGGATTTACACAGATACGCAGTATTTT; CDR3: CASSRERIYTDTQYF
D: .; size: few; J: TRBJ1-1; V: TRBV20-1; DNA: TGTAGTGCCCGAGGGAAATGGTCTGAAGCTTTCTTT; CDR3: CSARGKWSEAFF
D: TRBD2; size: .; J: TRBJ2-1; V: TRBV9; DNA: TGTGCCAGCAGCTCCTCCCTCCTAGCGGGAGGGGGGAGCCCCTACAATGAGCAGTTCTTC; CDR3: CASSSSLLAGGGSPYNEQFF
D: .; size: .; J: TRBJ2-7; V: TRBV29-1; DNA: TGCAGCGTTAACAAGAACTACGAGCAGTACTTC; CDR3: CSVNKNYEQYF
D: TRBD2; size: .; J: TRBJ2-1; V: TRBV20-1; DNA: TGCAGTGCTAGAGAACCCGGGACTAGCGGGAGTCCGAATGAGCAGTTCTTC; CDR3: CSAREPGTSGSPNEQFF
D: .; size: .; J: TRBJ2-5; V: TRBV6-6; DNA: TGTGCCAGCAGCCGAGACTTGAAAGAGACCCAGTACTTC; CDR3: CASSRDLKETQYF
D: .; size: .; J: TRBJ2-2; V: TRBV2; DNA: TGTGCCAGCAGTGAGCAGCGGGACACCGGGGAGCTGTTTTTT; CDR3: CASSEQRDTGELFF
D: TRBD1; size: .; J: TRBJ2-7; V: TRBV9; DNA: TGTGCCAGCAGCCCAAGAGGGACAGGCCAGTACGAGCAGTACTTC; CDR3: CASSPRGTGQYEQYF
D: .; size: once; J: TRBJ1-2; V: TRBV9; DNA: TGTGCCAGCAGCGCACCCCGGGATCCCAAGGACTATGGCTACACCTTC; CDR3: CASSAPRDPKDYGYTF
D: .; size: .; J: TRBJ2-5; V: TRBV6-2/TRBV6-3; DNA: TGTGCCAGCAGTTACTCCCTCGACCAGTACTTC; CDR3: CASSYSLDQYF
D: .; size: .; J: TRBJ2-2; V: TRBV15; DNA: TGTGCCACCAGCAGAGATACATCGAGGGCCGGGGAGCTGTTTTTT; CDR3: CATSRDTSRAGELFF
D: .; size: .; J: TRBJ2-3; V: TRBV27; DNA: TGTGCCAGCAGTTTTTGGGGGATATCTAGCACAGATACGCAGTATTTT; CDR3: CASSFWGISSTDTQYF